This TCR beta chain was documented in a study of blood T cells in healthy people across ages. Study-wide background: There was about one barcoded beta molecule captured by template switching per two T cells.

Combining a sample-barcoded 5' primer with a J-beta primer mix, a second PCR ran for roughly 7 to 11 cycles. TCRdb reanalysed the 5' RACE reads using MiXCR and keeps one entry per CDR3 protein. This repertoire shows some 930,000 distinct CDR3 sequences, 25% to 30% found once; its top ten account for roughly 10%. This same sample was also part of a study on T cells of mothers and their children. From that study: All extracted RNA went into cDNA synthesis, about 1.4 ug per 15 ul. No clone of persistent microchimeric T cells was detected.

The source is a woman between 35 and 50 years old in good health. Sequencing used blood.

The CDR3 protein is CASSPDKYQPQHF. The CDR3 region has the DNA TGTGCCAGCAGCCCCGACAAATATCAGCCCCAGCATTTT. The chain joins TRBV9 to TRBJ1-5; no firm D call. V was pared by 4 bases and J by 5 bases, with 10 bases between. Per germline, CDR1 SGDLS and CDR2 YYNGEE. The CDR3 consists of 13 residues.